The 9 T cell receptor beta chains presented below share a single source sample, sequenced in a study of blood T cells in healthy people across ages. A second PCR, run for roughly 7 to 11 cycles, used a sample-barcoded 5' primer plus a J-beta primer mix. Each CDR3 protein gets one entry after TCRdb re-called the 5' RACE reads with MiXCR. The data contain approximately 350,000 distinct CDR3 sequences, 45% to 65% of them singletons. The sequenced material came from blood. These receptor sequences come from a man aged 60-69 years in good health.

The chain employs TRBV11-3 and TRBJ2-5; D unresolved. V was pared by 5 bases and J by 5 bases, with 12 bases between. CDR1 SGHNT and CDR2 YENEEA come from the germline V gene. The CDR3 length is 13 residues. CDR3 in DNA: TGTGCCAGCAGCGTATTAGCTGGGGAGACCCAGTACTTC. Its protein is CASSVLAGETQYF.

The rearrangement uses TRBV5-1 and TRBJ2-7; D gene ambiguous. Gene TRBJ2-5 matches the end of the DNA better, so the J call may be wrong. Germline CDR1 and CDR2: SGHRS and YFSETQ. There are 13 residues in the CDR3. The chain's CDR3 is CASSLVFGETQYF. The CDR3 DNA is TGCGCCAGCAGCTTGGTGTTCGGAGAGACCCAGTACTTC.

This clonotype was seen a handful of times. V usage is TRBV20-1 and J usage is TRBJ2-7; D is ambiguous. Germline V lookup: CDR1 DFQATT, CDR2 SNEGSKA (reference sequence). V lost 3 bases to trimming and J lost 7 bases, with 13 bases between them. CDR3 length equals 12 residues. The CDR3 loop reads CSASFRAREQYF. CDR3 sequence (DNA): TGCAGTGCTAGTTTTAGAGCCAGGGAGCAGTACTTC.

The gene calls are TRBV18 and TRBJ2-1; 10 bases line up with TRBD2. The V gene's germline CDR1 is KGHSH and CDR2 LQKENI. Trimming took 2 bases from V and 6 from J; bases not matched to a gene: 7. CDR3 length: 16 residues. The CDR3 region has the DNA TGTGCCAGCTCACCAGTGGGGCTAGCGGGAGCCAATGAGCAGTTCTTC. Translating it yields CASSPVGLAGANEQFF.

The chain has TRBV7-2 and TRBJ1-1; a possible D gene is TRBD1 (5 bases). Trimming took off 1 base at V and 6 bases at J, with 15 bases between the two ends. CDR3 length: 15 amino acids. Germline values: CDR1 SGHTA, CDR2 FQGNSA. The CDR3 sequence is CASSLGWGGRAEAFF. The CDR3 nucleotides read TGTGCCAGCAGCTTAGGCTGGGGGGGTAGGGCTGAAGCTTTCTTT.

The chain employs TRBV28 and TRBJ2-3, with D perhaps TRBD2 (5 bases). The CDR3 consists of 15 residues. Trimming removed 3 bases from V and 2 bases from J, with 12 bases in between. CDR1 and CDR2 from the germline V gene are MDHEN and SYDVKM. CDR3 residues: CASSLDGEPTDTQYF. CDR3 sequence (DNA): TGTGCCAGCAGTTTGGACGGGGAGCCCACAGATACGCAGTATTTT.

Details on this clonotype: This may be a read error, as it is one base from a much larger clone. The chain carries TRBV20-1 and TRBJ1-5, with D uncertain. The germline CDR1 and CDR2 sequences are DFQATT and SNEGSKA (reference sequence). This CDR3 spans 14 amino acids. Trimming removed 5 bases from V and 0 bases from J, with 11 bases in between. CDR3 region: CSAGAQVSNQPQHF. The DNA for the CDR3 is TGCAGTGCTGGAGCCCAGGTTAGCAATCAGCCCCAGCATTTT.

This clonotype appeared a few times. V is TRBV18 and J is TRBJ1-2, with D hard to call. V lost 3 bases and J lost 5, with 16 bases in between. Per the germline V gene, CDR1 is KGHSH and CDR2 is LQKENI. CDR3 length: 15 residues. The DNA of the CDR3 is TGTGCCAGCTCACCCGGCGATCCCGGGTTGTATGGCTACACCTTC. It yields the protein CASSPGDPGLYGYTF. The whole variable domain, remainder taken from reference TRBV18 and TRBJ1-2, is NAGVMQNPRHLVRRRGQEARLRCSPMKGHSHVYWYRQLPEEGLKFMVYLQKENIIDESGMPKERFSAEFPKEGPSILRIQQVVRGDSAAYFCASSPGDPGLYGYTFGSGTRLTVV.

Only a few counts were recorded for this clonotype. V usage is TRBV10-3 and J usage is TRBJ2-3; D gene unclear. In germline, CDR1 is ENHRY, CDR2 SYGVKD. V shed 9 bases and J shed 1 base, with 11 bases lying between them. The CDR3 extends over 13 amino acids. The CDR3 DNA follows: TGTGCCATAACCGAGAGCGGCACAGATACGCAGTATTTT. It specifies CAITESGTDTQYF.